This T cell receptor (gamma chain) is from a study of gamma delta lymphoproliferative disorders and STAT genes. Study information: Delta libraries were made per EuroClonality-NGS working group procedure. Points from the study as a whole: Most major patient clonotypes were shared with at least one healthy donor.

The germline gives CDR1 EGSNGY, CDR2 YDSYNSKV. CDR3 size: 12 residues. V shed 3 bases, J shed 5 bases, and the junction held 0 bases outside the gene matches. The table lists this clone with many counts. Antigen: not known. PBMCs from patients and controls supplied the genomic DNA for sequencing. TCRdb ran CATT on the multiplex PCR reads. This sample yields fewer than 950 gamma-chain clones, of which roughly a quarter are seen a single time; more than 20% belongs to the top ten. V is TRGV2 and J is TRGJP1. Because TCRdb records no J gene, it was assigned here through a match of the DNA to germline. The specimen was blood. The clonotype comes from a human donor in good health. CDR3 sequence reads: CATWDTGWFKIF. The CDR3 DNA is TGTGCCACCTGGGACACTGGTTGGTTCAAGATATTT.